This T cell receptor (beta chain) came from a study of cytomegalovirus exposure and HLA in healthy donors. Study overall: Caucasian-associated ancestry cluster membership applied to about 77% of some 400 genotyped donors.

Study findings and constraints: In vitro experiments confirmed that three CMV-associated chains were specific for CMV antigens.

CDR3 length equals 14 residues. Germline-derived CDR1 and CDR2 are KGHSH and LQKENI. It was with 60 Vbeta and 13 Jbeta primers that the PCR ran. Sequencing was performed with immunoSEQ multiplex PCR; in TCRdb, only in-frame clones are kept and a portion is missing. The sample holds around 150,000 clones; approximately 80% are singletons and the top ten take 4.5% to 6%. As to this clone: Its specificity is unknown.

Sequencing was performed on PBMCs. The gene calls are TRBV18 and TRBJ2-5; D is possibly TRBD1 (5 bases). The last part of the DNA fits TRBJ2-7 better; the J call may be wrong. This TCR was sampled from a male donor in good health and CMV-seronegative. In DNA, the CDR3 is TGTGCCAGCTCACCAGATAGGGGTGGCTACGAGCAGTACTTC. Translation gives CASSPDRGGYEQYF.